Listed below are T cell receptor beta chains from one sample, sequenced in a study of blood T cell repertoires in COVID-19. The data were produced by immunoSEQ multiplex PCR, yet TCRdb's version contains in-frame clones alone and is incomplete. The table lists 200,000 to 300,000 clones, approximately 88% of them singletons. Material: PBMCs or T cells enriched from blood (not recorded which). The origin of the receptors is a woman in her forties with acute COVID-19. The CDR3 runs from the conserved cysteine through the conserved F or W. D genes are given only for firm matches. Size tells how often a clone was seen (once, few, many) or the class of an expanded clone, and some rows leave it out.

d_call	v_call	clone_size	j_call	cdr3_aa	cdr3_nt
TRBD1	TRBV27	.	TRBJ1-6	CASSSGQGRGSPLHF	TGTGCCAGCAGTTCCGGACAGGGGCGGGGTTCACCCCTCCACTTT
TRBD2	TRBV4-1	.	TRBJ2-3	CASSQTTSGGPDTQYF	TGCGCCAGCAGCCAGACGACTAGCGGGGGTCCAGATACGCAGTATTTT
.	TRBV4-3	.	TRBJ1-2	CASSQEEDINYGYTF	TGCGCCAGCAGCCAAGAGGAAGACATTAACTATGGCTACACCTTC
TRBD1	TRBV6-5	once	TRBJ1-6	CASKSDRAGSPLHF	TGTGCCAGCAAATCGGACAGGGCAGGTTCACCCCTCCACTTT
.	TRBV29-1	.	TRBJ1-1	CSADRGNTEAFF	TGCAGCGCTGACCGGGGGAACACTGAAGCTTTCTTT
.	TRBV3-1/TRBV3-2	.	TRBJ2-2	CASSQLPGLNTGELFF	TGTGCCAGCAGCCAGCTTCCGGGATTGAACACCGGGGAGCTGTTTTTT
TRBD1	TRBV6-5	.	TRBJ2-2	CASSRQGAGELFF	TGTGCCAGCAGCAGACAGGGGGCCGGGGAGCTGTTTTTT
TRBD1	TRBV5-4	.	TRBJ1-1	CASSRTGMNTEAFF	TGTGCCAGCAGCCGGACAGGAATGAACACTGAAGCTTTCTTT
.	TRBV7-8	once	TRBJ1-2	CASSFTPQGSYGYTF	TGTGCCAGCAGCTTTACACCGCAGGGTTCTTATGGCTACACCTTC
.	TRBV7-2	.	TRBJ1-1	CASSSQGYEAFF	TGTGCCAGCAGCTCCCAGGGTTATGAAGCTTTCTTT
TRBD2	TRBV9	.	TRBJ2-5	CASSVASWGGSETQYF	TGTGCCAGCAGCGTAGCGAGTTGGGGGGGTTCGGAGACCCAGTACTTC
.	TRBV7-9	.	TRBJ2-3	CASSFSGISTDTQYF	TGTGCCAGCAGCTTTAGCGGAATTAGCACAGATACGCAGTATTTT
.	TRBV5-1	.	TRBJ1-1	CASSLGHQLTNTEAFF	TGCGCCAGCAGCTTGGGACACCAACTGACGAACACTGAAGCTTTCTTT
.	TRBV10-2	.	TRBJ1-5	CASSDQGWGQPQHF	TGCGCCAGCAGCGATCAGGGATGGGGTCAGCCCCAGCATTTT
TRBD1	TRBV2	few	TRBJ1-5	CASNPGQGLNQPQHF	TGTGCCAGTAACCCAGGACAGGGGCTCAATCAGCCCCAGCATTTT
.	TRBV2	.	TRBJ2-7	CASRYGQPSYEQYF	TGTGCCAGCAGATACGGACAGCCCTCCTACGAGCAGTACTTC
.	TRBV7-2	once	TRBJ1-6	CASSLYSAGPNSPLHF	TGTGCCAGCAGCTTATATAGCGCGGGGCCCAATTCACCCCTCCACTTT
.	TRBV2	.	TRBJ2-4	CASSDAGLAKNIQYF	TGTGCCAGCAGTGACGCGGGGTTAGCCAAAAACATTCAGTACTTC
.	TRBV11-2	.	TRBJ1-2	CASSLTPAYGYTF	TGTGCCAGCAGCCTGACACCAGCCTATGGCTACACCTTC
.	TRBV5-1	.	TRBJ2-1	CASSLTLRSSYNEQFF	TGCGCCAGCAGCTTGACCCTAAGGAGCTCCTACAATGAGCAGTTCTTC
.	TRBV6-1	.	TRBJ2-5	CASSEYRGGETQYF	TGTGCCAGCAGTGAATACAGGGGGGGGGAGACCCAGTACTTC
TRBD2	TRBV5-4	.	TRBJ2-5	CASSLRGTSGVGQYF	TGTGCCAGCAGCTTAAGGGGGACTAGCGGGGTAGGCCAGTACTTC
.	TRBV19	.	TRBJ1-5	CASSILPTHLSNQPQHF	TGTGCCAGTAGTATCCTCCCAACACACCTTAGCAATCAGCCCCAGCATTTT
TRBD2	TRBV7-9	.	TRBJ2-2	CASSWTSGNTGELFF	TGTGCCAGCAGTTGGACTAGCGGGAACACCGGGGAGCTGTTTTTT
.	TRBV6-5	.	TRBJ1-4	CASRKQGLEKLFF	TGTGCCAGCAGAAAACAGGGTTTAGAAAAACTGTTTTTT
.	TRBV5-1	once	TRBJ2-2	CASNFGLASSWAGELFF	TGCGCCAGCAATTTCGGATTAGCGTCCTCCTGGGCCGGGGAGCTATTTTTT
.	TRBV7-8	.	TRBJ2-7	CASSPSSYEQYF	TGTGCCAGCAGCCCCTCCTCCTACGAGCAGTACTTC
TRBD2	TRBV5-1	.	TRBJ2-5	CASSFFSGGNQETQYF	TGCGCCAGCAGCTTCTTTAGCGGGGGGAACCAAGAGACCCAGTACTTC
TRBD1	TRBV18	.	TRBJ1-3	CASSPQQTGFRSSGNTIYF	TGTGCCAGCTCACCGCAACAGACAGGGTTCCGCTCCTCTGGAAACACCATATATTTT
TRBD1	TRBV9	.	TRBJ2-1	CASSVTGGSYNEQFF	TGTGCCAGCAGCGTTACAGGGGGCTCCTACAATGAGCAGTTCTTC
TRBD1	TRBV3-1/TRBV3-2	.	TRBJ2-2	CASRQGGGELFF	TGTGCCAGCAGACAGGGGGGAGGGGAGCTGTTTTTT
TRBD2	TRBV11-3	.	TRBJ2-3	CASSMRLARGEDTQYF	TGTGCCAGCAGCATGCGACTAGCACGAGGGGAAGATACGCAGTATTTT
.	TRBV4-3	few	TRBJ2-2	CASSMLGATGELFF	TGCGCCAGCAGCATGCTGGGGGCCACCGGGGAGCTGTTTTTT
TRBD1	TRBV11-2	.	TRBJ2-3	CASSRTGPDTQYF	TGTGCCAGCAGTCGGACAGGGCCAGATACGCAGTATTTT
.	TRBV10-1	.	TRBJ1-5	CASSESGEGQPQHF	TGCGCCAGCAGTGAATCAGGGGAAGGGCAGCCCCAGCATTTT
TRBD2	TRBV27	.	TRBJ2-1	CASIGLAVNEQFF	TGTGCCAGCATCGGACTAGCGGTCAATGAGCAGTTCTTC
.	TRBV21-1	.	TRBJ2-4	CASSSPGGDRLAKNIQYF	TGTGCCAGCAGCTCCCCAGGTGGAGACAGGTTAGCCAAAAACATTCAGTACTTC